Sequencing of this TCR beta chain was carried out in a study of T cell changes during pregnancy in multiple sclerosis. The data were produced by immunoSEQ multiplex PCR, yet TCRdb's version contains in-frame clones alone and is incomplete. The table has around 34,000 clones, around 90% seen once. V dropped 5 bases and J dropped 3 bases, with 8 bases sitting between them. The CDR3 loop spans 14 amino acids. CDR1 is LGHNA and CDR2 is YSLEER in the germline V gene. The sequence derives from a female donor with multiple sclerosis, enrolled in a pregnancy study. Here the sequenced sample was CD8+ T cells from peripheral blood mononuclear cells, taken after pregnancy. The chain couples TRBV4-3 to TRBJ1-6; D is unresolved. The CDR3 spells CASSVELYNSPLHF. CDR3 DNA sequence: TGCGCCAGCAGCGTGGAGCTCTATAATTCACCCCTCCACTTT.